A single sample gave rise to the 2 T cell receptor beta chains below, sequenced in a study of OX40 agonist ivuxolimab in advanced cancers. TCRdb keeps only in-frame clones here, not all; method: immunoSEQ multiplex PCR. Here the sample spans some 66,000 clones, roughly 87% being singletons. The starting material was CD4+ or CD8+ T cells sorted from blood, obtained in a trial of the OX40 agonist ivuxolimab. The receptors originated from an adult with an advanced solid tumor such as melanoma, head and neck, liver or kidney cancer.

The gene calls are TRBV4-2 and TRBJ1-5; a weak D match, TRBD1 (5 bases). The CDR3 has 14 residues. Germline assignment: CDR1 LGHNA and CDR2 YNFKEQ. V gave up 1 base and J gave up 5 bases, with 9 bases separating them. The chain's CDR3 is CASSQGLGDQPQHF. The DNA for the CDR3 is TGTGCCAGCAGCCAAGGGTTGGGGGATCAGCCCCAGCATTTT.

V usage is TRBV19 and J usage is TRBJ2-1; 10 positions match TRBD2. The CDR3 runs 14 residues. The germline V gene encodes CDR1 LNHDA and CDR2 SQIVND (reference sequence). V lost 3 bases to trimming and J lost 9 bases; unmatched junction nucleotides: 5. CDR3: CASSIPSGSFEQFF. The CDR3, as DNA: TGTGCCAGTAGTATCCCTAGCGGGAGTTTTGAGCAGTTCTTC.